Presented here are 31 T cell receptor beta chains from one specimen sequenced in a study of PD-L1 blockade in urothelial cancer. This table comes from immunoSEQ multiplex PCR, and its TCRdb copy is limited to in-frame clones, with some not included. The data contain 15,000 to 20,000 clones, around 90% of them singletons. Specimen: PBMCs, collected around atezolizumab (anti-PD-L1) treatment. These receptor sequences come from a man over 45 with urothelial cancer.

The CDR3 region is CASRSGGLSSYNEQFF. In nucleotides, the CDR3 is TGCGCCAGCAGATCCGGGGGGTTGTCCTCCTACAATGAGCAGTTCTTC. This chain uses TRBV10-2 with TRBJ2-1; the match to TRBD2 covers 7 bases. CDR1 is WSHSY, CDR2 SAAADI, per germline. This CDR3 comprises 16 residues. J was trimmed by 0 bases and V by 6 bases; bases with no gene match: 8.

The chain uses TRBV14 and TRBJ2-5; 8 positions agree with TRBD1. V trimming: 4 bases; J trimming: 5 bases; junction bases outside the gene matches: 9. The CDR3 sequence is 15 residues long. Germline V gene data show CDR1 as SGHDN and CDR2 as FVKESK. The CDR3 here is CASSRQGQGSETQYF. The CDR3 nucleotides read TGTGCCAGCAGCCGTCAAGGACAGGGTTCGGAGACCCAGTACTTC.

This clone was observed a single time. The chain recombines TRBV18 with TRBJ1-1; weak D call: TRBD1 (5 bases). V was shortened by 3 bases and J by 1 base, with 6 bases between the two germline ends. The CDR3 is 13 residues long. Germline V gives CDR1 KGHSH, CDR2 LQKENI. The CDR3 DNA reads as TGTGCCAGCTCACCTACAGGGAACACTGAAGCTTTCTTT. This gives the protein CASSPTGNTEAFF.

This sequence joins TRBV27 and TRBJ1-3, with 9 bases aligning to TRBD1. Germline lookup yields CDR1 MNHEY and CDR2 SMNVEV (reference sequence). The CDR3 has 17 amino acids. The ends lost 6 bases at V and 4 bases at J; junction bases unmatched: 13. The DNA of the CDR3 is TGTGCCAGCAGGAGACATCCCGGGACAGGGACCGGAAACACCATATATTTT. Amino acids: CASRRHPGTGTGNTIYF.

The chain is built from TRBV5-3 and TRBJ1-1, with 11 bases aligning to TRBD1. TRBV5-3 carries the ORF label, with uncertain function. The V segment lost 3 bases and the J segment 5 bases; nucleotides outside the gene matches: 6. The CDR3 sequence is 15 residues long. As DNA, the CDR3 is TGTGCCAGAAGCTCGTTGGGACAGGGGGGGACTGAAGCTTTCTTT. Its translation: CARSSLGQGGTEAFF.

This clone was seen once. The chain joins TRBV6-9 to TRBJ2-7; tentatively, D is TRBD2 (7 bases). CDR1 and CDR2 from the germline V gene are MNHGY and SVAAGI. Trimming removed 5 bases from V and 2 bases from J, with 19 bases in between. CDR3 length: 16 residues. The CDR3 nucleotides are TGTGCCAGCAGTGCAGCGGAGGGGGGGTTTCCCTACGAGCAGTACTTC. It yields the protein CASSAAEGGFPYEQYF.

The chain joins TRBV7-9 to TRBJ2-5, with 14 bases lining up with TRBD2. Trimming took 3 bases from V and 2 from J; bases not matched to a gene: 8. CDR1 is SEHNR and CDR2 is FQNEAQ in the germline V gene (reference sequence). The length of the CDR3 is 18 residues. Here the CDR3 reads CASSFPGTSGGGQETQYF. CDR3 in DNA: TGTGCCAGCAGCTTCCCCGGGACTAGCGGGGGAGGGCAAGAGACCCAGTACTTC.

The rearrangement uses TRBV7-2 and TRBJ2-7, with 12 nucleotides matching TRBD2. The length of the CDR3 is 16 residues. V dropped 1 base and J dropped 6; count of bases not matched to a gene: 7. Germline V gene lookup returns CDR1 SGHTA and CDR2 FQGNSA. The CDR3 DNA is TGTGCCAGCAGCTTAGTCAGGACTAGCGGGAATTCCGAGCAGTACTTC. Translated: CASSLVRTSGNSEQYF.

This clone is a singleton in its sample. The chain combines TRBV19 with TRBJ2-6; D is unclear. Germline V CDR1 and CDR2: LNHDA, SQIVND (reference sequence). The V and J ends lost 6 bases and 1 base respectively, with 13 bases between them. The CDR3 runs 16 residues. The CDR3 region is CASSHNGRSGANVLTF. Written as DNA, the CDR3 is TGTGCCAGTAGCCACAATGGGCGATCTGGGGCCAACGTCCTGACTTTC.

This chain connects TRBV21-1 to TRBJ2-7; whether TRBD2, the table's D call, matches the DNA was not checked. TRBV21-1 is assigned pseudogene status. The CDR3 covers 18 residues. The CDR3 spells CASSKEPAVAGGCCEQYF. CDR3 sequence (DNA): TGTGCCAGCAGCAAAGAGCCGGCGGTAGCGGGAGGGTGCTGCGAGCAGTACTTC.

The chain is built from TRBV13 and TRBJ2-5; 9 nucleotides agree with TRBD2. J gave up 5 bases and V 0 bases, and 1 base lay outside the gene matches. This CDR3 contains 14 residues. Germline-derived CDR1 and CDR2 are PRHDT and FYEKMQ (reference sequence). CDR3 in amino acids: CASSLGLAGETQYF. DNA for the CDR3: TGTGCCAGCAGCTTAGGGCTAGCGGGGGAGACCCAGTACTTC.

V gene TRBV7-9 combines with J gene TRBJ1-2; 7 nucleotides agree with TRBD1. The CDR3 is made up of 15 amino acids. Germline loops: CDR1 SEHNR, CDR2 FQNEAQ (reference sequence). V trimming: 5 bases; J trimming: 6 bases; junction bases outside the gene matches: 12. The CDR3 nucleotides read TGTGCCAGCAGCACGGAGACAGGGAAAATAGATGGCTACACCTTC. Protein sequence: CASSTETGKIDGYTF.

The chain is built from TRBV18 and TRBJ2-3, with D perhaps matching TRBD1 (6 bases). Germline CDR1 and CDR2: KGHSH and LQKENI. V was clipped by 1 base and J by 3 bases, with 8 bases between them. The CDR3 totals 14 residues. This CDR3 is CASSPLDRTDTQYF. CDR3 DNA: TGTGCCAGCTCACCACTCGACAGGACAGATACGCAGTATTTT.

The chain recombines TRBV5-1 with TRBJ2-5, with D perhaps matching TRBD2 (6 bases). From germline, CDR1 is SGHRS and CDR2 YFSETQ. The CDR3 has 15 residues. V lost 6 bases and J lost 13, with 28 bases in between. CDR3 amino acids: CASTTGPGLRSIPYF. DNA of the CDR3: TGCGCCAGCACGACGGGGCCGGGACTCCGAAGTATCCCGTACTTC.

The V call is TRBV27, the J call TRBJ2-7; D perhaps matches TRBD1 (5 bases). The CDR3 is 13 amino acids. The germline V and J ends were trimmed by 4 bases and 3 bases, with 10 bases remaining between them. Germline loops: CDR1 MNHEY, CDR2 SMNVEV (reference sequence). CDR3 protein: CASSSDILYEQYF. CDR3 DNA sequence: TGTGCCAGCAGTTCGGACATACTCTACGAGCAGTACTTC.

This clone was observed a handful of times. The chain joins TRBV5-1 to TRBJ1-2, with 8 bases that match TRBD1. This CDR3 comprises 13 residues. The V gene end was trimmed by 4 bases and the J gene end by 7 bases; junction bases not matched to a gene: 6. In germline, CDR1 is SGHRS, CDR2 YFSETQ. The CDR3 DNA reads as TGCGCCAGCAGCGGGGACAGGATTCCTGGCTACACCTTC. This sequence encodes CASSGDRIPGYTF.

This chain joins TRBV6-1 and TRBJ1-1; D is unresolved. Germline V lookup: CDR1 MNHNS, CDR2 SASEGT. The CDR3 sequence is 15 residues long. Trimming shortened V by 2 bases and J by 0 bases, and 10 bases separated the two germline ends. This chain's CDR3 is CASSESEGLNTEAFF. CDR3 DNA sequence: TGTGCCAGCAGTGAATCAGAGGGTTTGAACACTGAAGCTTTCTTT.

The CDR3 here is CASSVGLRGGHDEQFF. CDR3 DNA sequence: TGTGCCAGCAGCGTAGGGTTGCGGGGGGGCCATGATGAGCAGTTCTTC. The J gene is TRBJ2-1, the V gene TRBV9, with TRBD2 matching over 9 bases. Per germline, CDR1 SGDLS and CDR2 YYNGEE. The CDR3 runs to 16 residues. Losses at the gene ends were 0 bases for V and 8 bases for J; bases not matched to a gene: 9.

In its sample, this clone was seen a few times. The chain recombines TRBV14 with TRBJ2-1; weak D call: TRBD2 (7 bases). Trimming took 1 base from V and 5 from J, leaving 15 bases between them. The CDR3 is made up of 16 amino acids. CDR1 SGHDN and CDR2 FVKESK come from the germline V gene. CDR3 bases: TGTGCCAGCAGCCAAGGCAGGGGACTACGGAACAATGAGCAGTTCTTC. It yields the protein CASSQGRGLRNNEQFF. The whole variable domain, filled in from reference TRBV14 and TRBJ2-1, reads EAGVTQFPSHSVIEKGQTVTLRCDPISGHDNLYWYRRVMGKEIKFLLHFVKESKQDESGMPNNRFLAERTGGTYSTLKVQPAELEDSGVYFCASSQGRGLRNNEQFFGPGTRLTVL.

The CDR3: CATGFRGGNQPQHF. As DNA, the CDR3 is TGTGCCACGGGTTTCAGGGGAGGCAATCAGCCCCAGCATTTT. The chain joins TRBV15 to TRBJ1-5; possibly TRBD1 for D (6 bases). Trimming cost V 9 bases and J 2 bases, with 14 bases left between them. Germline V gene sequence: CDR1 LNHNV, CDR2 YYDKDF (reference sequence). The CDR3 is made up of 14 amino acids.

The chain couples TRBV7-2 to TRBJ2-1, with TRBD2 matching 14 bases. The CDR3 covers 18 residues. Germline CDR1 reads SGHTA; CDR2 reads FQGNSA. The junction had 13 bases not matched to a gene; V was cut back by 4 bases and J by 8 bases. The CDR3 is CASSSPLRTSGGPDEQFF. CDR3 sequence (DNA): TGTGCCAGCAGCTCCCCCTTACGGACTAGCGGGGGGCCGGATGAGCAGTTCTTC.

The chain has TRBV27 and TRBJ2-7; D might be TRBD1 (5 bases). The CDR3 extends over 12 amino acids. V lost 5 bases, J lost 2 bases, and 7 bases lay in between. CDR1 is MNHEY, CDR2 SMNVEV, per germline (reference sequence). The CDR3 coding sequence is TGTGCCAGCAGTAGCAGGGCCTACGAGCAGTACTTC. This codes for CASSSRAYEQYF.

This clone has just one count. The rearrangement links TRBV5-1 to TRBJ2-1; 10 bases agree with TRBD2. The CDR3 sequence is 16 residues long. Germline CDR1 reads SGHRS; CDR2 reads YFSETQ. Germline trimming cut 4 bases from V and 9 bases from J; bases unmatched to any gene: 13. DNA of the CDR3: TGCGCCAGCAGCGTACCCCACCCTAGCGGGAGAGGTGAGCAGTTCTTC. Translated: CASSVPHPSGRGEQFF.

The gene calls are TRBV9 and TRBJ2-3; D is unclear. The CDR3 is made up of 14 amino acids. V lost 1 base and J 4 bases, leaving 10 bases between the germline ends. Germline loops: CDR1 SGDLS, CDR2 YYNGEE. CDR3 amino acids: CASSVSPTSDTQYF. The CDR3 nucleotides are TGTGCCAGCAGCGTATCGCCTACCTCAGATACGCAGTATTTT. The full variable domain, with the rest looked up from reference TRBV9 and TRBJ2-3, is DSGVTQTPKHLITATGQRVTLRCSPRSGDLSVYWYQQSLDQGLQFLIQYYNGEERAKGNILERFSAQQFPDLHSELNLSSLELGDSALYFCASSVSPTSDTQYFGPGTRLTVL.

In this sample, this clone turned up a few times. J is TRBJ1-5 and V is TRBV7-8, with D perhaps matching TRBD1 (6 bases). CDR3 size: 15 residues. V was cut by 2 bases and J by 8 bases, with 16 bases left in between. Germline V gene lookup returns CDR1 SGHVS and CDR2 FQNEAQ. In DNA, the CDR3 is TGTGCCAGCAGCTTATCAACAGGGCCCTCAGAGCCCCAGCATTTT. Its protein product is CASSLSTGPSEPQHF.

The CDR3 DNA sequence: TGTGCCAGCAGCTTGCTTCGGGAGACCCAGTACTTC. It codes for CASSLLRETQYF. The rearrangement joins TRBV7-6 to TRBJ2-5; D unresolved. Trimming left V 3 bases short and J 5 bases short, with 7 bases between. Germline V CDR1 and CDR2: SGHVS, FNYEAQ. The CDR3 runs to 12 residues.

This clone has just a few counts. The V and J genes are TRBV5-4 and TRBJ2-7, with D possibly matching TRBD1 (6 bases). The CDR3 extends over 14 amino acids. V gave up 4 bases and J gave up 3 bases, with 14 bases separating them. The germline V gene encodes CDR1 SGHNT and CDR2 YYREEE (reference sequence). CDR3 nucleotides: TGTGCCAGCAGCAATGACCGAGGGGGCTACGAGCAGTACTTC. Translation: CASSNDRGGYEQYF.

The chain combines TRBV7-8 with TRBJ2-1, with TRBD2 matching over 9 bases. J lost 3 bases, V lost 7 bases, and 13 bases had no gene match. CDR1 is SGHVS, CDR2 FQNEAQ, per germline. This CDR3 contains 17 residues. The CDR3 nucleotides are TGTGCCAGCAACCATCGGGGGCTAGCGGGGAACTACAATGAGCAGTTCTTC. Its translation: CASNHRGLAGNYNEQFF.

The V gene is TRBV9, the J gene TRBJ2-5; 8 bases match TRBD2. V was pared by 3 bases and J by 0 bases, with 10 bases of the junction left unmatched. This CDR3 has 17 residues. The V gene's germline CDR1 is SGDLS and CDR2 YYNGEE. This chain's CDR3 is CASSARGVGGDQETQYF. DNA of the CDR3: TGTGCCAGCAGCGCGCGTGGGGTCGGGGGGGACCAAGAGACCCAGTACTTC.

V gene TRBV2 combines with J gene TRBJ2-7, with 11 positions matching TRBD1. Germline V lookup: CDR1 SNHLY, CDR2 FYNNEI. This CDR3 spans 14 amino acids. Losses at the gene ends were 6 bases for V and 5 bases for J; bases not matched to a gene: 6. The CDR3 DNA sequence: TGTGCCAGCAGCGAGGACAGGGGGCGCGACGAGCAGTACTTC. It translates to CASSEDRGRDEQYF.

V gene TRBV15 combines with J gene TRBJ1-5; maybe TRBD1 (5 bases). This CDR3 is built from 18 residues. Trimming took off 0 bases at V and 0 bases at J, with 15 bases between the two ends. Germline V gene data show CDR1 as LNHNV and CDR2 as YYDKDF (reference sequence). The chain's CDR3 is CATSRDMGGINSNQPQHF. In nucleotides, the CDR3 is TGTGCCACCAGCAGAGATATGGGGGGAATAAATAGCAATCAGCCCCAGCATTTT.